The 24 T cell receptor beta chains reported below all come from one sample, sequenced in a study of blood T cell repertoires in COVID-19. The assay was immunoSEQ multiplex PCR, and TCRdb's table has in-frame clones only and misses some. The profile shows some 180,000 clones, approximately 85% of them singletons. Sequenced: PBMCs or T cells enriched from blood (not recorded which). These receptors were taken from a man in his forties who had recovered from COVID-19.

This chain uses TRBV18 with TRBJ2-5, with 11 nucleotides matching TRBD2. CDR1 is KGHSH, CDR2 LQKENI, per germline. V was pared by 6 bases and J by 4 bases, with 4 bases of the junction left unmatched. The CDR3 spans 14 residues. The CDR3 DNA is TGTGCCAGCTCCCACGGGACTAGCGGAGAGACCCAGTACTTC. Residues: CASSHGTSGETQYF.

V usage is TRBV27 and J usage is TRBJ2-2, with D possibly matching TRBD2 (6 bases). The CDR3 consists of 16 residues. Germline V gene sequence: CDR1 MNHEY, CDR2 SMNVEV (reference sequence). The ends were cut back, 5 bases at V and 6 bases at J, with 19 bases in the middle. The DNA for the CDR3 is TGTGCCAGCAGTATACTTAAGGAGGGAAGGGCCGGGGAGCTGTTTTTT. Translation: CASSILKEGRAGELFF.

The chain uses TRBV3-1 (or the pseudogene TRBV3-2) and TRBJ1-2; D ambiguous. This CDR3 contains 12 residues. Trimming left V 1 base short and J 6 bases short, with 6 bases between. The germline gives CDR1 LGHDT, CDR2 YNNKEL (reference sequence). CDR3 in amino acids: CASSQAVNGYTF. CDR3 nucleotide sequence: TGTGCCAGCAGCCAAGCGGTAAATGGCTACACCTTC.

Here the CDR3 DNA reads TGTGCCATCAGTGAGTCAAGCGGGAGGATCAACGAGCAGTACTTC. The encoded protein is CAISESSGRINEQYF. V and J are TRBV10-3 and TRBJ2-7; 9 nucleotides agree with TRBD2. The CDR3 loop spans 15 amino acids. V was clipped by 0 bases and J by 5 bases; unmatched bases: 5. Germline assignment: CDR1 ENHRY and CDR2 SYGVKD.

This chain joins TRBV9 and TRBJ2-1, with 7 positions matching TRBD2. This CDR3 is built from 16 residues. Germline trimming cut 4 bases from V and 7 bases from J; bases unmatched to any gene: 14. CDR1 is SGDLS, CDR2 YYNGEE, per germline. CDR3 sequence: CASSPHGSGKSNEQFF. The CDR3 DNA reads TGTGCCAGCAGCCCCCACGGCAGCGGGAAAAGTAATGAGCAGTTCTTC.

The chain combines TRBV11-2 with TRBJ2-2; D possibly corresponds to TRBD1 (6 bases). V dropped 5 bases and J dropped 3 bases, with 13 bases sitting between them. The CDR3 is made up of 15 amino acids. Germline V lookup: CDR1 SGHAT, CDR2 FQNNGV. The CDR3 DNA reads TGTGCCAGCAGCGATCTACAGGGACACACCGGGGAGCTGTTTTTT. Its translation is CASSDLQGHTGELFF.

CDR3: CASSPSQGTSYEQYF. The DNA for the CDR3 is TGTGCCAGCTCACCAAGCCAGGGGACCTCCTACGAGCAGTACTTC. The chain carries TRBV18 and TRBJ2-7, with D perhaps TRBD1 (6 bases). The CDR3 is 15 residues long. Trimming took 2 bases from V and 0 from J, leaving 11 bases between them. Germline V CDR1 and CDR2: KGHSH, LQKENI.

V and J are TRBV19 and TRBJ2-1, with D possibly being TRBD1 (6 bases). V was cut by 1 base and J by 2 bases, with 12 bases left in between. Germline-derived CDR1 and CDR2 are LNHDA and SQIVND (reference sequence). This CDR3 has 16 residues. CDR3 DNA sequence: TGTGCCAGTAGTATAGCAGGGACAAGGACCTACAATGAGCAGTTCTTC. Amino acids: CASSIAGTRTYNEQFF.

This clone showed up just once. This chain joins TRBV4-1 and TRBJ2-5; TRBD2 matches at 13 bases. Trimming removed 4 bases from V and 0 bases from J; junction bases left unmatched: 11. CDR3 size: 19 residues. Germline CDR1 and CDR2: MGHRA and YSYEKL. The CDR3: CASSPWTTSGGPDQETQYF. The DNA of the CDR3 is TGCGCCAGCAGCCCCTGGACGACTAGCGGGGGGCCAGACCAAGAGACCCAGTACTTC.

This CDR3 is CASSLWGEGEAFF. CDR3 nucleotide sequence: TGCGCCAGCAGCTTGTGGGGGGAGGGTGAAGCTTTCTTT. V is TRBV5-1 and J is TRBJ1-1; D is perhaps TRBD1 (5 bases). The V gene's germline CDR1 is SGHRS and CDR2 YFSETQ. The CDR3 totals 13 residues. Trimming shortened V by 1 base and J by 7 bases, and 11 bases separated the two germline ends.

This clone appeared a few times. The chain uses TRBV6-1 and TRBJ1-2; D ambiguous. Trimming stripped 3 bases from V and 8 bases from J, with 16 bases between. The length of the CDR3 is 14 residues. Germline values: CDR1 MNHNS, CDR2 SASEGT. The CDR3: CASSDTGQTRGYTF. The CDR3 nucleotides read TGTGCCAGCAGTGACACTGGCCAGACTAGAGGCTACACCTTC.

The V call is TRBV30, the J call TRBJ1-2; D perhaps matches TRBD1 (6 bases). V was shortened by 2 bases and J by 2 bases, with 9 bases between the two germline ends. The V gene's germline CDR1 is GTSNPN and CDR2 SVGIG (reference sequence). This CDR3 region has 13 residues. Here the CDR3 reads CAWSKDRNYGYTF. DNA for the CDR3: TGTGCCTGGAGTAAGGACAGAAACTATGGCTACACCTTC.

The rearrangement links TRBV4-1 to TRBJ1-2; a possible D gene is TRBD1 (6 bases). CDR3 size: 16 residues. The ends were cut back, 0 bases at V and 1 base at J, with 12 bases in the middle. Germline V CDR1 and CDR2: MGHRA, YSYEKL. CDR3 protein: CASSQDSTGSNYGYTF. The CDR3 DNA reads TGCGCCAGCAGCCAAGATTCGACAGGTAGTAACTATGGCTACACCTTC.

The CDR3 sequence is CAWSIGGTDTQYF. The CDR3 bases are TGTGCCTGGAGTATCGGGGGCACAGATACGCAGTATTTT. The chain recombines TRBV30 with TRBJ2-3; D possibly corresponds to TRBD2 (5 bases). Trimming pared 2 bases from V and 1 base from J, leaving 7 bases between. CDR1 and CDR2 (germline): GTSNPN, SVGIG (reference sequence). The CDR3 consists of 13 residues.

The V call is TRBV27, the J call TRBJ2-1, with 9 bases aligning to TRBD1. J was trimmed by 10 bases and V by 2 bases; bases with no gene match: 15. The germline gives CDR1 MNHEY, CDR2 SMNVEV (reference sequence). This CDR3 is built from 17 residues. CDR3 nucleotides: TGTGCCAGCAGTTTAAGGGGACAGGGAAAATTGACTACCGAGCAGTTCTTC. Protein product: CASSLRGQGKLTTEQFF.

In this sample, this clone turned up once. The rearrangement joins TRBV6-5 to TRBJ1-2; D is uncertain. V gave up 5 bases and J gave up 3 bases, with 10 bases separating them. In germline, CDR1 is MNHEY, CDR2 SVGAGI. The CDR3 has 13 residues. The CDR3 loop reads CASSTRDDYGYTF. In DNA, the CDR3 is TGTGCCAGCAGTACTAGGGATGACTATGGCTACACCTTC.

This chain connects TRBV28 to TRBJ2-1, with TRBD2 matching 12 bases. The CDR3 runs 17 residues. Trimming cost V 6 bases and J 8 bases; bases outside gene matches: 14. CDR1 is MDHEN and CDR2 is SYDVKM in the germline V gene. CDR3 sequence: CASRTMLLTSGSHEQFF. The DNA for the CDR3 is TGTGCCAGCAGAACGATGCTGTTGACTAGCGGGAGCCATGAGCAGTTCTTC.

CDR3: CASSSPLARDEQYF. In nucleotides, the CDR3 is TGTGCCAGCAGTTCTCCACTAGCGCGGGACGAGCAGTACTTC. The V gene is TRBV6-5, the J gene TRBJ2-7; 7 nucleotides agree with TRBD2. The germline V gene has CDR1 MNHEY and CDR2 SVGAGI. With 4 bases clipped from V and 5 bases from J, the junction kept 8 bases outside the gene matches. This CDR3 has 14 residues.

The chain links TRBV6-1 to TRBJ2-7; D perhaps matches TRBD2 (5 bases). Trimming shortened V by 8 bases and J by 2 bases, and 13 bases separated the two germline ends. Germline values: CDR1 MNHNS, CDR2 SASEGT. This CDR3 region has 13 residues. CDR3 sequence (DNA): TGTGCCAGCGGCCTGTCGGGGACCTACGAGCAGTACTTC. It is translated as CASGLSGTYEQYF.

J is TRBJ1-1 and V is TRBV5-6; D might be TRBD1 (5 bases). This CDR3 comprises 14 residues. Trimming pared 4 bases from V and 4 bases from J, leaving 14 bases between. Germline loops: CDR1 SGHDT, CDR2 YYEEEE. The DNA for the CDR3 is TGTGCCAGCAGCGAACGATACAGGACCACTGAAGCTTTCTTT. Its protein is CASSERYRTTEAFF. Full variable domain (rest looked up from reference TRBV5-6 and TRBJ1-1): DAGVTQSPTHLIKTRGQQVTLRCSPKSGHDTVSWYQQALGQGPQFIFQYYEEEERQRGNFPDRFSGHQFPNYSSELNVNALLLGDSALYLCASSERYRTTEAFFGQGTRLTVV.

The rearrangement links TRBV5-1 to TRBJ2-7, with a weak D call TRBD1 (6 bases). Germline V gene lookup returns CDR1 SGHRS and CDR2 YFSETQ. The CDR3 has 16 residues. With 0 bases removed from V and 1 base from J, the gap between germline ends came to 14 bases. CDR3 sequence reads: CASSLEQGSGSYEQYF. The CDR3 DNA reads TGCGCCAGCAGCTTGGAGCAGGGGTCGGGATCCTACGAGCAGTACTTC.

The V gene is TRBV6-6, the J gene TRBJ2-1; a weak D match, TRBD1 (5 bases). Germline values: CDR1 MNHNY, CDR2 SVGAGI (reference sequence). The CDR3 loop spans 13 amino acids. Trimming took 8 bases from V and 7 from J, leaving 15 bases between them. The CDR3 sequence is CASYHRSGNEQFF. The CDR3 bases are TGTGCCAGCTATCACAGGTCGGGTAATGAGCAGTTCTTC.

The genes are TRBV3-1 (or the pseudogene TRBV3-2) and TRBJ1-5; D unclear. Germline CDR1 LGHDT, CDR2 YNNKEL (reference sequence). The CDR3 runs to 14 residues. V shed 4 bases and J shed 5 bases, with 12 bases lying between them. CDR3 sequence reads: CASSLGRGDQPQHF. The CDR3 DNA sequence: TGTGCCAGCAGCCTCGGGCGGGGAGATCAGCCCCAGCATTTT.

This chain uses TRBV7-6 with TRBJ1-4; D is unresolved. This CDR3 region has 13 residues. Germline loops: CDR1 SGHVS, CDR2 FNYEAQ. Trimming took 3 bases from V and 8 from J, leaving 10 bases between them. The CDR3 DNA sequence: TGTGCCAGCAGCTTGAGTCAAGCGGAAAAACTGTTTTTT. This sequence encodes CASSLSQAEKLFF. Combining the CDR3 with reference TRBV7-6 and TRBJ1-4 gives the whole variable domain GAGVSQSPRYKVTKRGQDVALRCDPISGHVSLYWYRQALGQGPEFLTYFNYEAQQDKSGLPNDRFSAERPEGSISTLTIQRTEQRDSAMYRCASSLSQAEKLFFGSGTQLSVL.